The 30 T cell receptor beta chains below all came from one sample that was sequenced in a study of blood T cell repertoires in COVID-19. Method: immunoSEQ multiplex PCR; TCRdb's copy keeps in-frame clones and lacks some. The sample carries about 150,000 clones, around 82% recorded once. Material: peripheral blood. The receptors shown here come from a woman older than 75 with acute or convalescent COVID-19.

This rearrangement joins TRBV18 to TRBJ2-7; 7 bases are a match to TRBD1. The CDR3 loop spans 16 amino acids. Losses at the gene ends were 3 bases for V and 2 bases for J; bases not matched to a gene: 10. The germline V gene has CDR1 KGHSH and CDR2 LQKENI. The CDR3 protein is CASSPPTGTATYEQYF. The CDR3 DNA reads TGTGCCAGCTCACCTCCTACCGGGACAGCTACCTACGAGCAGTACTTC.

This chain links TRBV2 with TRBJ1-5; 9 bases fit TRBD1. The J segment lost 4 bases and the V segment lost 5 bases, leaving 6 bases of the junction unmatched. CDR3 size: 15 residues. The germline CDR1 and CDR2 sequences are SNHLY and FYNNEI. CDR3 sequence: CASSNTGGSNQPQHF. The CDR3 DNA is TGTGCCAGCAGTAATACAGGGGGCTCTAATCAGCCCCAGCATTTT.

The chain links TRBV7-2 to TRBJ2-7; TRBD1 is a possible D gene (5 bases). Trimming stripped 1 base from V and 7 bases from J, with 17 bases between. The CDR3 covers 15 residues. CDR1 is SGHTA and CDR2 is FQGNSA in the germline V gene. The CDR3 sequence is CASSLEPGYAIEQYF. The CDR3, as DNA: TGTGCCAGCAGCTTAGAGCCAGGGTATGCGATTGAGCAGTACTTC.

J is TRBJ2-5 and V is TRBV12-3 or TRBV12-4, with TRBD1 matching over 8 bases. There are 13 residues in the CDR3. V gave up 5 bases and J gave up 4 bases; unmatched junction bases: 3. In nucleotides, the CDR3 is TGTGCCAGCAGTCTAGGACAGGGAGAGACCCAGTACTTC. This sequence encodes CASSLGQGETQYF.

The V gene is TRBV4-1, the J gene TRBJ2-7; 8 bases fit TRBD1. The V segment lost 3 bases and the J segment 4 bases; nucleotides outside the gene matches: 11. The V gene's germline CDR1 is MGHRA and CDR2 YSYEKL. The CDR3 contains 16 residues. The chain's CDR3 is CASSHPTGTGLYEQYF. For the CDR3, the DNA is TGCGCCAGCAGCCACCCGACCGGGACAGGACTGTACGAGCAGTACTTC.

This clone was seen a handful of times. CDR3 sequence: CASSPDGDTNEKLFF. CDR3 sequence (DNA): TGTGCCAGCAGTCCGGACGGGGACACCAATGAAAAACTGTTTTTT. The chain combines TRBV27 with TRBJ1-4; D possibly corresponds to TRBD1 (6 bases). Germline V lookup: CDR1 MNHEY, CDR2 SMNVEV (reference sequence). Trimming left V 5 bases short and J 5 bases short, with 15 bases between. The CDR3 runs to 15 residues.

The chain employs TRBV6-4 and TRBJ2-2; no definite D call. Per germline, CDR1 MRHNA and CDR2 SNTAGT. The CDR3 totals 14 residues. Trimming removed 4 bases from V and 1 base from J, with 7 bases in between. The DNA of the CDR3 is TGTGCCAGCAGTGTAACCGGGAACACCGGGGAGCTGTTTTTT. Its translation: CASSVTGNTGELFF.

The CDR3 DNA is TGTGCCAGCAGCTTCGACAGGGGGAGCACTGAAGCTTTCTTT. Amino acids: CASSFDRGSTEAFF. V and J are TRBV5-4 and TRBJ1-1; 9 nucleotides match TRBD1. This CDR3 is 14 amino acids long. Germline V gives CDR1 SGHNT, CDR2 YYREEE (reference sequence). V shed 2 bases and J 4 bases; nucleotides not matched to a gene: 3.

The V gene is TRBV28, the J gene TRBJ1-3; D is undetermined. V was shortened by 3 bases and J by 4 bases, with 10 bases between the two germline ends. CDR1 is MDHEN, CDR2 SYDVKM, per germline. CDR3 size: 14 residues. The CDR3 here is CASSLEVLGNTIYF. DNA of the CDR3: TGTGCCAGCAGTTTGGAGGTCTTGGGAAACACCATATATTTT. The full variable domain, with the rest looked up from reference TRBV28 and TRBJ1-3, is DVKVTQSSRYLVKRTGEKVFLECVQDMDHENMFWYRQDPGLGLRLIYFSYDVKMKEKGDIPEGYSVSREKKERFSLILESASTNQTSMYLCASSLEVLGNTIYFGEGSWLTVV.

This chain links TRBV5-1 with TRBJ2-3; 7 bases fit TRBD1. The germline V gene has CDR1 SGHRS and CDR2 YFSETQ. The V and J ends lost 0 bases and 1 base, in that order; junction bases with no gene match: 2. This CDR3 spans 15 amino acids. CDR3 loop: CASSLVGTGTDTQYF. The CDR3 nucleotides read TGCGCCAGCAGCTTGGTCGGGACAGGCACAGATACGCAGTATTTT.

The V call is TRBV18, the J call TRBJ2-7; TRBD2 might be the D (5 bases). Per the germline V gene, CDR1 is KGHSH and CDR2 is LQKENI. CDR3 length equals 13 residues. The V gene lost 3 bases and the J gene lost 3 bases, with 9 bases spanning the gap. This CDR3 reads CASSPTTDYEQYF. The DNA of the CDR3 is TGTGCCAGCTCACCGACTACCGACTACGAGCAGTACTTC.

The chain is built from TRBV7-8 and TRBJ2-5; D perhaps matches TRBD1 (6 bases). Germline V lookup: CDR1 SGHVS, CDR2 FQNEAQ. The CDR3 runs 14 residues. Trimming removed 6 bases from V and 2 bases from J, with 13 bases in between. The CDR3 DNA follows: TGTGCCAGCAGTCAACAGGGTTTTCAAGAGACCCAGTACTTC. As protein: CASSQQGFQETQYF.

The genes are TRBV19 and TRBJ1-4; tentative D call: TRBD1 (6 bases). The V and J ends lost 5 bases and 7 bases respectively, with 14 bases between them. The germline V gene has CDR1 LNHDA and CDR2 SQIVND (reference sequence). The CDR3 runs to 14 residues. The chain's CDR3 is CASSYGTRSEKLFF. CDR3 coding DNA: TGTGCCAGTAGTTACGGGACACGGAGTGAAAAACTGTTTTTT.

The table lists this clone with a count of one. The chain has TRBV24-1 and TRBJ2-1, with D possibly being TRBD1 (6 bases). The germline V gene encodes CDR1 KGHDR and CDR2 SFDVKD. The CDR3 consists of 15 residues. V was pared by 9 bases and J by 8 bases, with 22 bases between. The DNA of the CDR3 is TGTGCCACCGCGAAACAGACAGGCGGGTTCGATGAGCAGTTCTTC. This translates into CATAKQTGGFDEQFF.

This clone was detected once. The chain has TRBV18 and TRBJ2-1; 13 bases map to TRBD2. V shed 2 bases, J shed 3 bases, and the junction held 4 bases outside the gene matches. Germline CDR1 KGHSH, CDR2 LQKENI. The CDR3 contains 17 residues. CDR3 loop: CASSPRLAGGRYNEQFF. The CDR3 DNA is TGTGCCAGCTCACCAAGACTAGCGGGAGGACGCTACAATGAGCAGTTCTTC.

The gene calls are TRBV29-1 and TRBJ2-3; TRBD2 matches 9 bases. This CDR3 spans 15 amino acids. Trimming at V came to 8 bases and at J to 4 bases, leaving 13 bases not matched to a gene. CDR1 SQVTM and CDR2 ANQGSEA come from the germline V gene. The DNA of the CDR3 is TGCAGCACCCGGGGGGTAGCGGGAGTCTCAGATACGCAGTATTTT. It specifies CSTRGVAGVSDTQYF.

The rearrangement uses TRBV11-3 and TRBJ2-3; 8 bases match TRBD1. Germline V gene data show CDR1 as SGHNT and CDR2 as YENEEA. The J segment lost 4 bases and the V segment lost 5 bases, leaving 8 bases of the junction unmatched. The CDR3 has 15 residues. The CDR3 protein is CASSPADRGSDTQYF. In DNA form, the CDR3 reads TGTGCCAGCAGCCCCGCCGACAGGGGATCAGATACGCAGTATTTT.

This clone was recorded once. V is TRBV4-2 and J is TRBJ2-2; 14 nucleotides match TRBD2. The CDR3 length is 17 residues. The germline V gene has CDR1 LGHNA and CDR2 YNFKEQ. V lost 4 bases to trimming and J lost 3 bases; unmatched junction nucleotides: 4. The CDR3 region is CASSPWGLAGDTGELFF. The DNA of the CDR3 is TGTGCCAGCAGCCCATGGGGACTAGCGGGAGACACCGGGGAGCTGTTTTTT.

J is TRBJ2-1 and V is TRBV5-8; TRBD2 matches 10 bases. The germline gives CDR1 SGHTS, CDR2 YDEGEE. The CDR3 is 17 residues long. J lost 8 bases, V lost 0 bases, and 11 bases had no gene match. The CDR3 region is CASSLGTSGLGIHEQFF. The DNA for the CDR3 is TGTGCCAGCAGCTTGGGGACTAGCGGTCTAGGAATCCATGAGCAGTTCTTC.

The V call is TRBV27, the J call TRBJ2-7; TRBD2 aligns across 7 bases. This CDR3 spans 15 amino acids. The germline V gene has CDR1 MNHEY and CDR2 SMNVEV (reference sequence). The V gene end was trimmed by 4 bases and the J gene end by 3 bases; junction bases not matched to a gene: 9. The DNA of the CDR3 is TGTGCCAGCAGTTCAAATTCCCGGGGGGACTACGAGCAGTACTTC. Its translation: CASSSNSRGDYEQYF.

This clone was seen only a few times. The chain joins TRBV9 to TRBJ1-1; D gene ambiguous. This CDR3 comprises 15 residues. From germline, CDR1 is SGDLS and CDR2 YYNGEE. V shed 4 bases and J shed 5 bases, with 18 bases lying between them. CDR3 sequence: CASSPSPGGRTEAFF. CDR3 in DNA: TGTGCCAGCAGCCCCTCCCCTGGCGGAAGGACTGAAGCTTTCTTT.

The chain has TRBV29-1 and TRBJ1-3; the D gene is possibly TRBD1 (5 bases). Germline V gene sequence: CDR1 SQVTM, CDR2 ANQGSEA. Deletions cut 6 bases from V and 0 bases from J, with 9 bases between. The CDR3 contains 13 residues. CDR3 coding DNA: TGCAGCGTAGGCGACAGCTCTGGAAACACCATATATTTT. It encodes CSVGDSSGNTIYF.

The rearrangement joins TRBV5-4 to TRBJ2-4; 10 bases agree with TRBD2. The junction had 15 bases not matched to a gene; V was cut back by 9 bases and J by 6 bases. Per germline, CDR1 SGHNT and CDR2 YYREEE (reference sequence). The CDR3 runs 16 residues. CDR3 in amino acids: CATMAGASGSTNIQYF. DNA for the CDR3: TGTGCCACCATGGCCGGGGCTAGCGGGAGTACAAACATTCAGTACTTC.

The chain uses TRBV18 and TRBJ2-1; D perhaps matches TRBD2 (6 bases). This CDR3 is built from 15 residues. With 3 bases removed from V and 5 bases from J, the gap between germline ends came to 14 bases. Germline-derived CDR1 and CDR2 are KGHSH and LQKENI. The CDR3 loop reads CASSPAREFDNEQFF. CDR3 nucleotide sequence: TGTGCCAGCTCACCGGCTCGGGAGTTCGACAATGAGCAGTTCTTC. Full variable domain (missing parts from reference TRBV18 and TRBJ2-1): NAGVMQNPRHLVRRRGQEARLRCSPMKGHSHVYWYRQLPEEGLKFMVYLQKENIIDESGMPKERFSAEFPKEGPSILRIQQVVRGDSAAYFCASSPAREFDNEQFFGPGTRLTVL.

The chain combines TRBV5-1 with TRBJ1-5, with a possible D match to TRBD1 (5 bases). V was pared by 3 bases and J by 2 bases, with 12 bases between. Per the germline V gene, CDR1 is SGHRS and CDR2 is YFSETQ. The CDR3 spans 15 residues. This CDR3 reads CASSSEGEGNQPQHF. As DNA, the CDR3 is TGCGCCAGCAGCTCTGAAGGGGAGGGCAATCAGCCCCAGCATTTT.

This clone appeared a few times. The chain employs TRBV18 and TRBJ1-1; D perhaps matches TRBD1 (6 bases). This CDR3 is 13 amino acids long. Per the germline V gene, CDR1 is KGHSH and CDR2 is LQKENI. V was cut by 4 bases and J by 4 bases, with 10 bases left in between. CDR3 loop: CASSRADSTEAFF. The CDR3 nucleotides are TGTGCCAGCTCACGAGCGGACAGCACTGAAGCTTTCTTT.

The chain combines TRBV14 with TRBJ2-3; D unclear. Germline V gives CDR1 SGHDN, CDR2 FVKESK. The CDR3 runs 14 residues. V was pared by 1 base and J by 3 bases, with 8 bases between. CDR3 protein: CASSQVVVTDTQYF. The DNA for the CDR3 is TGTGCCAGCAGCCAAGTAGTAGTGACAGATACGCAGTATTTT.

V and J are TRBV30 and TRBJ1-5; D possibly corresponds to TRBD1 (5 bases). V shed 2 bases and J shed 5 bases, with 10 bases lying between them. Germline values: CDR1 GTSNPN, CDR2 SVGIG (reference sequence). The CDR3 loop spans 13 amino acids. CDR3 sequence: CAWSPQGDQPQHF. The DNA for the CDR3 is TGTGCCTGGAGTCCCCAGGGTGATCAGCCCCAGCATTTT. The variable domain in full, with the rest retrieved from reference TRBV30 and TRBJ1-5, is SQTIHQWPATLVQPVGSPLSLECTVEGTSNPNLYWYRQAAGRGLQLLFYSVGIGQISSEVPQNLSASRPQDRQFILSSKKLLLSDSGFYLCAWSPQGDQPQHFGDGTRLSIL.

In DNA form, the CDR3 reads TGTGCCAGCAGTGTGACAGGGGGACAAGAGACCCAGTACTTC. Residues: CASSVTGGQETQYF. The V and J genes are TRBV2 and TRBJ2-5, with 9 positions matching TRBD1. Germline V gene sequence: CDR1 SNHLY, CDR2 FYNNEI. The ends lost 4 bases at V and 2 bases at J; junction bases unmatched: 2. This CDR3 spans 14 amino acids.

The chain recombines TRBV5-4 with TRBJ1-2, with 7 bases that match TRBD1. Germline CDR1 is SGHNT and CDR2 is YYREEE (reference sequence). This CDR3 spans 17 amino acids. The trim removed 3 bases at V and 1 base at J, leaving 12 bases unmatched. CDR3 nucleotides: TGTGCCAGCAGCTCCCCCGGGACAGCAAAGATTAACTATGGCTACACCTTC. Translation gives CASSSPGTAKINYGYTF.